Presented here are 18 T cell receptor beta chains from one specimen sequenced in a study of blood T cell repertoires in COVID-19. Clones were sequenced by immunoSEQ multiplex PCR, and TCRdb holds only the in-frame ones, with some missing. The sample consists of about 170,000 clones, approximately 85% of them appearing once. The source material was peripheral blood. The receptors derive from a man aged 55 to 70 who had recovered from COVID-19.

The V and J genes are TRBV7-2 and TRBJ1-6; D is possibly TRBD1 (5 bases). There are 16 residues in the CDR3. The germline gives CDR1 SGHTA, CDR2 FQGNSA. V lost 5 bases and J lost 12, with 23 bases in between. CDR3 protein: CASSEPGLGLFGPLHF. The CDR3 nucleotides are TGTGCCAGCAGCGAACCGGGACTTGGACTTTTTGGACCCCTCCACTTT.

The V and J genes are TRBV5-1 and TRBJ2-7; 9 positions agree with TRBD1. Germline values: CDR1 SGHRS, CDR2 YFSETQ. The CDR3 extends over 15 amino acids. After removal of 4 bases from V and 3 bases from J, the junction contained 8 bases not matched to a gene. As DNA, the CDR3 is TGCGCCAGCAGCCCCGGTGGGACAGGGATCTACGAGCAGTACTTC. Translated, it gives CASSPGGTGIYEQYF.

The genes are TRBV6-5 and TRBJ2-7, with D unclear. Germline values: CDR1 MNHEY, CDR2 SVGAGI. The ends were cut back, 5 bases at V and 7 bases at J, with 18 bases in the middle. The CDR3 has 14 amino acids. The CDR3 bases are TGTGCCAGCAGTAACGGCGAGGCCGAAGTGGAGCAGTACTTC. It encodes CASSNGEAEVEQYF.

The J gene is TRBJ2-3, the V gene TRBV9; TRBD2 aligns across 9 bases. Trimming took 0 bases from V and 6 from J; bases not matched to a gene: 8. Per germline, CDR1 SGDLS and CDR2 YYNGEE. The CDR3 contains 16 residues. CDR3 region: CASSVGLGGGADTQYF. The CDR3 bases are TGTGCCAGCAGCGTAGGCTTGGGCGGGGGGGCCGATACGCAGTATTTT.

The chain links TRBV28 to TRBJ2-5; maybe TRBD1 (5 bases). Germline V gives CDR1 MDHEN, CDR2 SYDVKM. This CDR3 is 13 amino acids long. Trimming shortened V by 5 bases and J by 9 bases, and 16 bases separated the two germline ends. This CDR3 reads CASSRATVGPQYF. CDR3 bases: TGTGCCAGCAGTCGAGCTACCGTGGGGCCCCAGTACTTC.

The chain couples TRBV6-1 to TRBJ1-1, with TRBD1 matching 7 bases. Per germline, CDR1 MNHNS and CDR2 SASEGT. The junction had 7 bases not matched to a gene; V was cut back by 2 bases and J by 1 base. CDR3 size: 16 residues. The CDR3 loop reads CASSELQGRGNTEAFF. The CDR3 DNA reads as TGTGCCAGCAGTGAACTACAGGGGCGTGGGAACACTGAAGCTTTCTTT.

The rearrangement joins TRBV21-1 to TRBJ2-5; TRBD2 is the table's D call, not checked against the DNA. TRBV21-1 is assigned pseudogene status. CDR3 size: 12 residues. This CDR3 is CASIGGVETQYF. The CDR3 coding sequence is TGTGCCAGCATAGGAGGGGTTGAGACCCAGTACTTC.

The chain combines TRBV5-1 with TRBJ2-3; no firm D call. Trimming pared 0 bases from V and 2 bases from J, leaving 10 bases between. From germline, CDR1 is SGHRS and CDR2 YFSETQ. The CDR3 covers 15 residues. CDR3 in amino acids: CASSLGGDNTDTQYF. CDR3 sequence (DNA): TGCGCCAGCAGCTTGGGTGGAGATAACACAGATACGCAGTATTTT.

The chain employs TRBV3-1 (or the pseudogene TRBV3-2) and TRBJ2-7; 8 bases align to TRBD2. Trimming took 3 bases from V and 0 from J; bases not matched to a gene: 7. This CDR3 has 16 amino acids. In germline, CDR1 is LGHDT, CDR2 YNNKEL (reference sequence). The CDR3 sequence is CASSQSPGGVSYEQYF. CDR3 nucleotides: TGTGCCAGCAGCCAGTCCCCGGGGGGGGTCTCCTACGAGCAGTACTTC.

V gene TRBV3-1 (or the pseudogene TRBV3-2) combines with J gene TRBJ2-5, with D possibly TRBD2 on 6 matching bases. The CDR3 has 13 amino acids. Trimming left V 6 bases short and J 1 base short, with 9 bases between. Germline CDR1 is LGHDT and CDR2 is YNNKEL (reference sequence). The DNA of the CDR3 is TGTGCCAGCAGACCGGGGGTCCAAGAGACCCAGTACTTC. Translation: CASRPGVQETQYF.

The chain recombines TRBV7-3 with TRBJ2-3; 10 nucleotides align to TRBD2. Germline trimming cut 5 bases from V and 0 bases from J; bases unmatched to any gene: 11. Per the germline V gene, CDR1 is SGHTA and CDR2 is FQGTGA. This CDR3 contains 18 residues. The CDR3, as DNA: TGTGCCAGCAGCCGAATGGCTAGCGGGGGAGGTAGCACAGATACGCAGTATTTT. Translated: CASSRMASGGGSTDTQYF.

The chain employs TRBV12-3 or TRBV12-4 and TRBJ2-3; no reliable D call. The CDR3 spans 13 residues. Trimming cost V 2 bases and J 6 bases, with 9 bases left between them. Here the CDR3 DNA reads TGTGCCAGCAGTTTAACCCGTCGGGATACGCAGTATTTT. Translated, it gives CASSLTRRDTQYF.

The chain links TRBV19 to TRBJ1-2; D is ambiguous. The CDR3 has 15 residues. Germline V gene data show CDR1 as LNHDA and CDR2 as SQIVND (reference sequence). Trimming left V 6 bases short and J 6 bases short, with 20 bases between. The chain's CDR3 is CASRRLSGFENGYTF. CDR3 bases: TGTGCCAGTAGACGACTTTCGGGGTTCGAGAATGGCTACACCTTC.

This rearrangement joins TRBV24-1 to TRBJ1-5; D perhaps matches TRBD1 (5 bases). The germline CDR1 and CDR2 sequences are KGHDR and SFDVKD. The CDR3 length is 17 residues. Trimming removed 5 bases at V and 0 bases at J, with 16 bases between. The CDR3 region is CATSGGVRSDSNQPQHF. The CDR3 region has the DNA TGTGCCACCAGTGGGGGGGTTAGGAGTGATAGCAATCAGCCCCAGCATTTT.

There are many counts of this clone. This chain joins TRBV7-2 and TRBJ1-5; the match to TRBD1 covers 7 bases. V gave up 3 bases and J gave up 5 bases; unmatched junction bases: 7. The CDR3 spans 15 residues. Germline loops: CDR1 SGHTA, CDR2 FQGNSA. The CDR3 region is CASSLGQTAYQPQHF. In DNA form, the CDR3 reads TGTGCCAGCAGCTTGGGACAGACAGCCTATCAGCCCCAGCATTTT.

This clone was picked up one time. V gene TRBV7-3 combines with J gene TRBJ2-5, with D maybe TRBD2 (5 bases). The germline V gene has CDR1 SGHTA and CDR2 FQGTGA. V lost 5 bases and J lost 5, with 15 bases in between. CDR3 length: 14 residues. The CDR3 region has the DNA TGTGCCAGCAGCCCCCTCGGGGTTTATGAGACCCAGTACTTC. Translated: CASSPLGVYETQYF.

This rearrangement joins TRBV27 to TRBJ2-2, with 7 positions matching TRBD2. CDR3 length: 16 amino acids. J gave up 1 base and V 1 base, and 3 bases lay outside the gene matches. CDR1 is MNHEY and CDR2 is SMNVEV in the germline V gene (reference sequence). The CDR3 sequence: CASSLFPSGNTGELFF. The CDR3 DNA reads TGTGCCAGCAGTTTATTCCCTAGCGGGAACACCGGGGAGCTGTTTTTT.

The rearrangement uses TRBV3-1 (or the pseudogene TRBV3-2) and TRBJ1-2, with D possibly TRBD1 on 5 matching bases. The CDR3 sequence is 15 residues long. Germline V gene data show CDR1 as LGHDT and CDR2 as YNNKEL (reference sequence). Trimming removed 0 bases from V and 5 bases from J, with 13 bases in between. Here the CDR3 reads CASSQDYRRPYGYTF. CDR3 in DNA: TGTGCCAGCAGCCAAGACTACAGGAGACCTTATGGCTACACCTTC.